The following is a TCR beta chain sequence with its context. The antigen it binds to is not known. Within one base of it there is no much larger clone, and no base qualities were kept. The library relied on the immunoSEQ multiplex PCR assay. For the multiplex PCR, a mixture combining 60 forward primers for TCR Vbeta segments and 13 reverse primers for TCR Jbeta segments was used. Amplification of the CDR3 region of rearranged TCR beta genes was performed with a multiplex PCR assay on genomic DNA. On the Illumina HiSeq System, the amplified TCR beta libraries were sequenced as 87-base-pair reads. For the original study's pipeline: A later analysis counted around 72 million unique TCR beta chains across the 690 or so repertoires, and roughly 11 million of these chains were shared by at least two donors. Raw reads were error-corrected and collapsed into unique sequences by a nearest-neighbor algorithm in which closely related sequences were merged to remove PCR and sequencing errors. CDR3 sequences were aligned to IMGT reference sequences to assign V, D and J gene segments. For a sequence to be retained, at least a six-nucleotide match to both a V gene segment and a J gene segment was required. A rearrangement was called productive if the CDR3 had no stop codons and remained in frame with V and J, and every other rearrangement was called non-productive. CDR3 was defined according to IMGT convention as the region running from the second conserved V-encoded cysteine to the conserved J-encoded phenylalanine. The earlier analysis of approximately 500 of the donors excluded sequences that lacked an unambiguous match to a single V gene segment. In an earlier analysis of around 600 of the donors, V segments were called functional above 56.7% productive rearrangements and were called segregating when the between-donor standard deviation exceeded 5%. To diagnose cytomegalovirus status from the catalog of TCR beta chain sequences, a statistical classification framework was built. V and J gene assignment, in a later analysis, came from comparing TCR nucleotide sequences with IMGT/GENE-DB human TR gene sequences. In a later analysis, CDR3 sequences and most-parsimonious VDJ recombination scenarios were assigned using the TCRdist pipeline. A later analysis defined each TCR beta chain by its CDR3 amino acid sequence plus V-gene family, and excluded reads lacking a unique V-gene family. In a later analysis, 450 to 600 highly shared, low-generation-probability nucleotide sequences were removed to address suspected cross-contamination and a sequencing artifact. A later analysis calculated a clonal expansion index for each public chain from normalized within-repertoire ranks of inferred template counts. In a later analysis, generation probabilities were computed using a VDJ recombination model fitted to out-of-frame rearrangements, and the results were checked against IGoR. Hypergeometric tests were used in a later analysis to score TCR-TCR, TCR-HLA and TCR-CMV co-occurrence, with a repertoire-size bias correction applied to the TCR pairs. False discovery rates were estimated in a later analysis by permuting HLA or CMV assignments 20 times. In a later analysis, co-occurring TCRs were grouped using DBSCAN, with TCRdist sequence similarity added in when clustering inside HLA-allele-positive subsets. Repertoires with fewer than 30,000 or more than 120,000 public chains were left out of co-occurrence clustering, as were five repertoires with anomalous nucleotide sharing. TCRdb's version of the immuneACCESS table is confined to in-frame rearrangements and falls short of the full clone set. An unresolved V gene accounts for under half of the shortfall where checked; the remainder is of unknown origin. V, J and clone size are those of that table, while D and trimming were read from the DNA. For this sample the table gives fewer than 150,000 clones, of which about four fifths were detected only once. The ten largest account for approximately 2.8% of the sample.

In total, 600 or so healthy bone marrow donors made up the cohort. At the time of sampling, every cohort member was nominally healthy, though immune exposures that went unrecorded were likely present. The donor was CMV seronegative and belonged to the group of around 400 seronegative cohort members. Each donor provided a peripheral blood sample, and peripheral blood mononuclear cells were used for TCR beta sequencing. The Qiagen DNeasy Blood Extraction Kit was used to extract genomic DNA from the blood cell samples. This record comes from a study of cytomegalovirus exposure and HLA in healthy donors (dated by TCRdb to 2016 to 2017). At the level of the whole study: An earlier analysis of some 600 of the donors reported roughly 300 Gb of sequence data and 95 million to 130 million unique TCR beta sequences obtained from roughly 180 million T cells. A later genetic analysis took genome-wide SNP genotypes for about 55% of the 666 donors and used that subset as a discovery cohort. Using immunosequencing, the study profiled T cell repertoires from fewer than 850 subjects and related those repertoires to cytomegalovirus serostatus. On average, over 200,000 unique TCR beta nucleotide sequences were sequenced per donor among 350 to 400 genotyped donors of the cohort, with about 17% of those sequences being non-productive. All discovery cohort repertoires had been generated on a single sequencing platform. High-throughput TCR immunosequencing, statistical association of individual TCRs with disease status, and machine learning were combined to predict cytomegalovirus infection status. Class I and class II HLA loci were covered by the typing at four-digit resolution. Typing coverage varied by locus: roughly 620-640 donors for A, B, C, DRB1 and DQB1; approximately 500 for DQA1; approximately 570 for DPA1; under 490 for DPB1. A later analysis re-examined previously published TCR beta repertoires from more than 550 donors and added high-resolution HLA genotyping to investigate patterns of TCR occurrence. Donor age, sex, ethnicity and CMV serostatus were compiled alongside the repertoire data. The genetic ancestry cluster associated with self-reported Caucasian donors included about 81% of the roughly 400 genotyped donors. The later analysis used no new phenotypic data to find candidate immune exposures, relying instead on TCR beta sequences and their occurrence across donors. A few DR-DQ haplotypes were treated as single units for association and clustering because of strong linkage in the cohort. Roughly 300 gigabases of sequencing data and tens of millions of unique TCR sequences were included in an early release covering around 650 HLA-typed donors. The study aimed to test whether signatures of past pathogen exposure could be identified by cataloging public T cell receptors. In an earlier analysis of 587 of the donors, high-throughput TCR beta sequencing was used to judge whether each TCR beta V gene segment behaved as functional or pseudogenic. A separate validation cohort of 90 to 150 different subjects was used in addition to the roughly 670-subject first cohort.

The study at large found these results: Most CMV-associated TCR beta chains appeared to be HLA-restricted in a later analysis, and the HLA associations seemed to be driven largely by CMV exposure. The only immune exposure information available for the cohort was CMV serostatus. Strong co-occurrence of HLA alleles, especially DR and DQ, made assigning TCR associations to individual alleles difficult. Broadly in line with IMGT annotations, most TCR beta V segments showed up in productive rearrangements about 90% or about 30% of the time in an earlier analysis of around 550 of the donors. A later analysis found that TCR association rates varied across HLA loci, with DRB1 alleles showing the most associated TCRs and HLA-C alleles the fewest. HLA typing was unavailable for some donors at each locus, so association tests used only the typed subset. The cohort was sequenced for TCR beta chains only, and without alpha or paired-chain data the features that could be detected were limited. Compared with the approximately 710-donor mean, donors in an Asian-associated ancestry cluster had fewer N-insertions in productive TCRs, according to a later genetic analysis. Correlated functional status among segregating V segments might reflect linkage disequilibrium, but an unknown experimental factor could not be ruled out. A later analysis found that HLA-associated TCR beta chains were more clonally expanded and had lower generation probabilities than equally common non-associated chains. Some IMGT-functional V segments, including TRBV6-2 and TRBV6-3, could not be told apart with the 87-base-pair reads, so those segments were excluded. At a false discovery rate of 0.05, a later analysis linked about 17,000 TCR beta sequences to specific HLA alleles. The presence/absence analyses assumed that sequencing depth was roughly uniform across donors, and that assumption may not be true. In vitro tests confirmed that three of the cytomegalovirus-associated TCR beta chains recognize cytomegalovirus antigens. Several of the top co-occurrence clusters appeared to be linked to parvovirus B19, influenza, CMV and Epstein-Barr virus, according to a later analysis. A further reported finding was that TCR beta sequences accurately predicted the HLA-A and HLA-B alleles for most subjects in the first cohort. The classifier was reported to diagnose cytomegalovirus status with high specificity and sensitivity in both the original and validation cohorts. Most TCR sequences were observed very rarely across donors, whereas some public TCRs were present in many individuals. The study gave a list of 150 to 200 TCR beta chains associated with cytomegalovirus. The earlier analysis of nearly 600 of the donors excluded roughly 16 rarely observed V segments, including chromosome 9 orphons, because counts were too low. V-gene and J-gene trimming of TCR beta chains was associated with a missense DCLRE1C variant in a later genetic analysis, and the association was replicated in an independent cohort. The sequencing pipeline was judged likely to have produced a cluster of highly shared sequence variants as a technical artifact. The authors suggested that the approach could potentially be extended to other disease states and immunological phenotypes.

The CDR3, from cysteine to phenylalanine, totals 14 residues. This entry keeps only the CDR3 DNA: 42 bases, framed from base 1. V has 8 bases trimmed and J has 4 bases trimmed; junction bases matching no gene number 7. CDR1 and CDR2 (LNHDA, SQIVND) derive from the germline V gene (reference sequence). Specimen: PBMCs. This receptor was obtained from a male donor in good health and CMV-seronegative. The receptor chain draws on TRBV19 and TRBJ1-2, with 10 bases aligning to TRBD1. Here is the DNA: TGTGCCAGTTCCGGGACAGGGGCGACCTATGGCTACACCTTC. This sequence encodes CASSGTGATYGYTF.